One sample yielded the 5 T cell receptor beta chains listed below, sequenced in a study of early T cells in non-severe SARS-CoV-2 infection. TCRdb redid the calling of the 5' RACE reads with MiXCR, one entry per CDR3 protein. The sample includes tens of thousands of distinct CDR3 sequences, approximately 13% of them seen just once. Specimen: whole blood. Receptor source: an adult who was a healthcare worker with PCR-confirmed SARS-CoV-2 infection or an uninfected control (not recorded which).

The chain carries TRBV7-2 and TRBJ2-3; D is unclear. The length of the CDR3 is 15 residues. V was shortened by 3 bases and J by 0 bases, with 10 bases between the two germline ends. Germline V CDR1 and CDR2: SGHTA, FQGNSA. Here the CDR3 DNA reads TGTGCCAGCAGCTTCCGCAGAACTAGCACAGATACGCAGTATTTT. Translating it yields CASSFRRTSTDTQYF.

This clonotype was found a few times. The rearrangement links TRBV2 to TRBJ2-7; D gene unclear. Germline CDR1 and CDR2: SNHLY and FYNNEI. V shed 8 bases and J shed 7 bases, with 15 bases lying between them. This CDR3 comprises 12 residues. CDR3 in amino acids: CASLSVWGEQYF. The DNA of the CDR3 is TGTGCCAGCCTAAGTGTTTGGGGAGAGCAGTACTTC.

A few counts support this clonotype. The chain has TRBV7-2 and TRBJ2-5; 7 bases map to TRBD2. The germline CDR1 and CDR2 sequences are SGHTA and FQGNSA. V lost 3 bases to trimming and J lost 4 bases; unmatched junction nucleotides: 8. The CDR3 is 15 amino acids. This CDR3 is CASSFNAGVGETQYF. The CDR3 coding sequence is TGTGCCAGCAGCTTCAATGCGGGAGTGGGAGAGACCCAGTACTTC.

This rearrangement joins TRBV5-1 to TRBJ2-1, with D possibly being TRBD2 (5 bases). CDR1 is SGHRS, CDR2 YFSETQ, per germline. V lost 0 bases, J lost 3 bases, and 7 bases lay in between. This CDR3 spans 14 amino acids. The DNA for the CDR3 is TGCGCCAGCAGCTTGGGGGAGATCTACAATGAGCAGTTCTTC. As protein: CASSLGEIYNEQFF.

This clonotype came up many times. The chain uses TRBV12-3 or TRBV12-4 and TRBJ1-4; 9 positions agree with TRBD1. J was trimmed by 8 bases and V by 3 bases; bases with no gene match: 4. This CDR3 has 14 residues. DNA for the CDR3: TGTGCCAGCAGTTTGGGACAGGGACGCGAAAAACTGTTTTTT. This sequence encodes CASSLGQGREKLFF.